This TCR beta chain was documented in a study of somatic mutations in cytotoxic T cells in rheumatoid arthritis. Study-wide context: Sorted by flow to nearly 100% purity were some V beta antibody-stained T-cell populations, including V beta1+ cells sequenced for TCRB.

Authors' analysis steps: After comparison against published virus-specific TCRB sequences, only a few of the patient CD8+ clones larger than 1% turned out to match them. The method was immunoSEQ multiplex PCR; TCRdb's version includes in-frame clones alone and lacks a portion of them. For V, J and clone size, that table is used; D and trimming come from the DNA. The data contain 9,000 or so clones, nearly 80% of them singletons. This CDR3 region has 14 residues. Deletions cut 9 bases from V and 0 bases from J, with 12 bases between. CDR1 is SGHVS, CDR2 FNYEAQ, per germline. Positive selection with magnetic beads achieved the isolation of CD4+ and CD8+ cells, followed by a flow cytometry check of purity.

This clonotype was obtained from an adult with rheumatoid arthritis. The chain couples TRBV7-6 to TRBJ1-3, with no clear D. Sequenced input: CD8+ T cells sorted from blood. As DNA, the CDR3 is TGTGCCAGTATGACCGGCCCCTCTGGAAACACCATATATTTT. As protein: CASMTGPSGNTIYF.